This T cell receptor (beta chain) was documented in a study of blood T cell repertoires in COVID-19 (dated by TCRdb to the early 2020s). In the study overall: Samples from collaborators originated in the United States, Italy and Spain and spanned both the acute and convalescent phases of COVID-19. The material from the prospective study consisted of cDNA or gDNA derived from T cells, B-cell-depleted T cells, or PBMCs. Subjects who had been exposed to COVID-19, were actively infected with it, or had recovered from it provided the deeply sampled blood TCRbeta repertoires that made up the dataset. The repertoires were made available in a free public database intended to serve as a resource for research on the immune response to SARS-CoV-2. Samples were obtained from the ongoing ImmuneRACE study (first 160 participants) and from 1,254 subjects provided by 6 global collaborators. Sample metadata almost always included a de-identified subject ID, COVID-19 status, age in years and sex. Where available, HLA class I and class II types were obtained from metadata supplied by the sample provider rather than from assay-based typing. Overall study outcomes, separate from this receptor: The quantity of clinical and demographic metadata differed by source and by participant and was supplied without curation.

Whole blood was collected in K2EDTA tubes by collaborating institutions according to the institutions' own protocols. For TCRbeta analysis, collaborators shipped samples in one of three forms: frozen whole blood, isolated PBMCs, or DNA extracted from either of those sample types. This clone occurred a few times. The specificity of this receptor is unknown. Within one base of it there is no much larger clone, and no base qualities were kept. The immunoSEQ Assay, a bias-controlled multiplex PCR, was used to amplify TCRbeta CDR3 regions from genomic DNA. Under the source paper's analysis protocol: The number of nucleated cells in each sample was estimated from the amplification of reference gene primers within the assay. Sequence reads were collapsed and filtered to measure the absolute abundance of every unique TCRbeta CDR3 rearrangement. For each sample, productive Simpson clonality was calculated as the square root of Simpson's diversity index across productive rearrangements. Not all clones reach the TCRdb copy of this immuneACCESS table, which keeps in-frame sequences only. Checked studies attribute under half of the gap to unresolved V genes and leave the rest unexplained. That table gives V, J and clone size, and the DNA gave D and trimming. For this sample there are fewer than 120,000 clones; 70% to 90% appear just once. The ten biggest clones cover around 4.8% of the sample.

This TCR was sampled from a human donor in a cohort sampled during active COVID-19. Sequencing used peripheral blood.

The DNA is TGTGCCAGCAGCTTGCCTCGGGGGGGCCGGGGCACTGAAGCTTTCTTT. This codes for CASSLPRGGRGTEAFF. This chain is built from TRBV5-6 and TRBJ1-1; the D gene is perhaps TRBD1, from 6 matching bases. Measured from the cysteine to the phenylalanine, the CDR3 is 16 residues long. The CDR3 DNA has 48 bases and is translated from base 1. Trimming removed 1 base from V and 4 bases from J, leaving 17 bases between the germline ends. For CDR1 and CDR2, the germline V gene lists SGHDT and YYEEEE.